The 23 T cell receptor beta chains listed next were all sequenced from one sample in a study of blood T cells in healthy people across ages. Through a sample-barcoded 5' primer and a J-beta primer mix, a second PCR was run for roughly 7 to 12 cycles. TCRdb redid the calling of the 5' RACE reads with MiXCR, one entry per CDR3 protein. The data hold over 950,000 distinct CDR3 sequences, with roughly 51% observed a single time. Sequencing was done on a sample of blood. The receptors here all came from a woman aged 60-75 years in good health.

This sequence joins TRBV12-3 or TRBV12-4 and TRBJ1-2, with 9 bases lining up with TRBD1. Trimming took 1 base from V and 4 from J; bases not matched to a gene: 10. The CDR3 contains 17 residues. CDR3 residues: CASSLDAGTGFSYGYTF. The CDR3 DNA sequence: TGTGCCAGCAGTTTAGATGCCGGGACAGGGTTTTCCTATGGCTACACCTTC.

This chain joins TRBV7-7 and TRBJ2-5; no firm D call. Germline CDR1 reads SSHAT; CDR2 reads FNYEAQ (reference sequence). The ends were cut back, 1 base at V and 9 bases at J, with 12 bases in the middle. This CDR3 has 13 residues. The CDR3 nucleotides are TGTGCCAGCAGCTTAGAAATCGGGCGACCCCAGTACTTC. Translation: CASSLEIGRPQYF.

V usage is TRBV25-1 and J usage is TRBJ1-5; D perhaps matches TRBD1 (6 bases). The germline gives CDR1 MGHDK, CDR2 SYGVNS. The CDR3 has 16 amino acids. V was shortened by 0 bases and J by 6 bases, with 15 bases between the two germline ends. CDR3 loop: CASSEYGAGEGQPQHF. DNA of the CDR3: TGTGCCAGCAGTGAATATGGGGCAGGGGAAGGTCAGCCCCAGCATTTT. Full variable domain (remainder filled in from reference TRBV25-1 and TRBJ1-5): EADIYQTPRYLVIGTGKKITLECSQTMGHDKMYWYQQDPGMELHLIHYSYGVNSTEKGDLSSESTVSRIRTEHFPLTLESARPSHTSQYLCASSEYGAGEGQPQHFGDGTRLSIL.

This sequence joins TRBV20-1 and TRBJ2-7, with D perhaps TRBD2 (5 bases). The CDR3 sequence is 13 residues long. Germline V gene data show CDR1 as DFQATT and CDR2 as SNEGSKA (reference sequence). Trimming took off 6 bases at V and 2 bases at J, with 14 bases between the two ends. In nucleotides, the CDR3 is TGCAGTGCCCCGGGCGGGTACCCCTACGAGCAGTACTTC. This codes for CSAPGGYPYEQYF.

J is TRBJ2-1 and V is TRBV2, with D perhaps TRBD2 (6 bases). CDR3 length equals 13 residues. The ends were cut back, 8 bases at V and 9 bases at J, with 17 bases in the middle. Per germline, CDR1 SNHLY and CDR2 FYNNEI. CDR3 region: CASDQGGVTEQFF. As DNA, the CDR3 is TGTGCCAGCGACCAGGGAGGCGTCACTGAGCAGTTCTTC. Drawing the rest from reference TRBV2 and TRBJ2-1, the complete variable domain is EPEVTQTPSHQVTQMGQEVILRCVPISNHLYFYWYRQILGQKVEFLVSFYNNEISEKSEIFDDQFSVERPDGSNFTLKIRSTKLEDSAMYFCASDQGGVTEQFFGPGTRLTVL.

V is TRBV4-2 and J is TRBJ2-7; 10 bases map to TRBD2. The ends lost 4 bases at V and 5 bases at J; junction bases unmatched: 8. The CDR3 extends over 15 amino acids. Germline assignment: CDR1 LGHNA and CDR2 YNFKEQ. The DNA of the CDR3 is TGTGCCAGCAGCCCTATAGCGGGAGGAACCCACGAGCAGTACTTC. Translating gives CASSPIAGGTHEQYF.

The V and J genes are TRBV12-3 or TRBV12-4 and TRBJ2-1, with 7 bases lining up with TRBD1. CDR3 length equals 13 residues. The ends lost 7 bases at V and 3 bases at J; junction bases unmatched: 3. This CDR3 is CASMGQIYNEQFF. DNA for the CDR3: TGTGCCAGCATGGGACAGATCTACAATGAGCAGTTCTTC.

The genes are TRBV2 and TRBJ2-3; 11 bases line up with TRBD2. Germline V gene lookup returns CDR1 SNHLY and CDR2 FYNNEI. This CDR3 is built from 14 residues. Unmatched junction bases numbered 4, after V lost 10 bases and J lost 1 base. CDR3 region: CATKLAGGTDTQYF. CDR3 in DNA: TGTGCCACCAAACTAGCGGGAGGCACAGATACGCAGTATTTT.

This clonotype occurred once. The V call is TRBV12-3 or TRBV12-4, the J call TRBJ1-2; 8 nucleotides align to TRBD1. There are 14 residues in the CDR3. V was pared by 6 bases and J by 2 bases, with 5 bases of the junction left unmatched. CDR3 sequence: CASRKAGGNYGYTF. In DNA form, the CDR3 reads TGTGCCAGCAGAAAGGCAGGGGGCAACTATGGCTACACCTTC.

This clonotype was observed a few times. The V call is TRBV27, the J call TRBJ1-2; TRBD1 is a possible D gene (6 bases). CDR1 is MNHEY and CDR2 is SMNVEV in the germline V gene (reference sequence). V was clipped by 7 bases and J by 6 bases, with 18 bases between them. The CDR3 has 14 residues. The chain's CDR3 is CASTQAGSGDGYTF. The CDR3 DNA sequence: TGTGCCAGCACCCAGGCAGGGTCAGGGGATGGCTACACCTTC.

This clonotype was picked up a small number of times. The chain recombines TRBV4-1 with TRBJ2-5; 14 nucleotides align to TRBD2. Germline V gene sequence: CDR1 MGHRA, CDR2 YSYEKL. V was clipped by 5 bases and J by 11 bases; unmatched bases: 16. This CDR3 spans 17 amino acids. The CDR3 loop is CASSTGTSGRGGNEQYF. DNA for the CDR3: TGCGCCAGCAGCACCGGGACTAGCGGGAGAGGGGGAAATGAGCAGTACTTC.

The chain employs TRBV7-2 and TRBJ2-5, with TRBD2 matching over 7 bases. Germline V gene data show CDR1 as SGHTA and CDR2 as FQGNSA. Trimming took 3 bases from V and 11 from J; bases not matched to a gene: 9. This CDR3 has 13 residues. The CDR3 DNA sequence: TGTGCCAGCAGCTTCCAGACTAGCAATGAGCAGTACTTC. It yields the protein CASSFQTSNEQYF.

The chain has TRBV6-6 and TRBJ2-3; 7 bases match TRBD1. With V trimmed by 2 bases and J by 8 bases, 7 bases remained unmatched. Per germline, CDR1 MNHNY and CDR2 SVGAGI (reference sequence). The CDR3 sequence is 14 residues long. The CDR3 is CASSYGMSGGTQYF. CDR3 DNA: TGTGCCAGCAGTTACGGGATGTCAGGGGGTACGCAGTATTTT.

A word on this clonotype: An end of the junction differs from the germline gene, which may be a read error. The CDR3 here is CASSYLTLQGSNEKLFF. DNA of the CDR3: TGTGCCAGCAGTTACCTTACCCTACAGGGATCAAATGAAAAGCTGTTTTTT. This chain links TRBV6-6 with TRBJ1-4; a possible D gene is TRBD1 (6 bases). The CDR3 length is 17 residues. Germline V CDR1 and CDR2: MNHNY, SVGAGI (reference sequence).

This rearrangement joins TRBV20-1 to TRBJ2-4; TRBD2 is a possible D gene (6 bases). Per germline, CDR1 DFQATT and CDR2 SNEGSKA (reference sequence). Trimming took 4 bases from V and 7 from J, leaving 14 bases between them. The CDR3 has 13 amino acids. The CDR3: CSANGDGGNIQYF. The CDR3 DNA reads as TGCAGTGCTAACGGGGACGGAGGGAACATTCAGTACTTC.

This clonotype was counted only a few times. The genes are TRBV2 and TRBJ2-7; TRBD1 is a possible D gene (7 bases). Germline CDR1 reads SNHLY; CDR2 reads FYNNEI. V lost 4 bases to trimming and J lost 7 bases, with 14 bases between them. The CDR3 extends over 13 amino acids. The chain's CDR3 is CASSGAGGLEQYF. Written as DNA, the CDR3 is TGTGCCAGCAGTGGCGCAGGGGGGCTGGAGCAGTACTTC.

This clonotype was counted only a few times. The V call is TRBV29-1, the J call TRBJ1-2, with D possibly being TRBD1 (5 bases). Between the trimmed V and J ends, which lost 7 bases and 7 bases, there was a span of 16 bases. CDR3 length equals 12 residues. Germline V lookup: CDR1 SQVTM, CDR2 ANQGSEA. The CDR3 here is CSASLGAGGYTF. CDR3 bases: TGCAGCGCGTCCTTAGGGGCCGGTGGCTACACCTTC.

In its sample, this clonotype was seen a few times. The CDR3 DNA reads as TGTGCCAGCAGCGTAGGTCCGAGCCTGAACTACGAGCAGTACTTC. Its protein product is CASSVGPSLNYEQYF. The chain is built from TRBV9 and TRBJ2-7; the D is unclear. The CDR3 extends over 15 amino acids. Per the germline V gene, CDR1 is SGDLS and CDR2 is YYNGEE. Trimming removed 0 bases from V and 3 bases from J, with 13 bases in between.

The chain joins TRBV9 to TRBJ2-3, with D perhaps matching TRBD1 or TRBD2 (6 bases each). Germline assignment: CDR1 SGDLS and CDR2 YYNGEE. The CDR3 covers 15 residues. The V and J ends lost 7 bases and 3 bases respectively, with 18 bases between them. CDR3 region: CASSGLSRGTDTQYF. In DNA form, the CDR3 reads TGTGCCAGCTCGGGACTCTCGAGGGGGACAGATACGCAGTATTTT.

Only a few counts were recorded for this clonotype. The chain is built from TRBV5-1 and TRBJ2-5, with 8 bases matching TRBD1. The length of the CDR3 is 15 residues. The V segment lost 4 bases and the J segment 6 bases; nucleotides outside the gene matches: 11. Germline V gives CDR1 SGHRS, CDR2 YFSETQ. The CDR3 nucleotides are TGCGCCAGCAGCCAATCAGGGGGCGCGAGGAAGACCCAGTACTTC. It encodes CASSQSGGARKTQYF.

The genes are TRBV7-2 and TRBJ2-3, with D perhaps matching TRBD1 (6 bases). Trimming shortened V by 2 bases and J by 1 base, and 13 bases separated the two germline ends. The CDR3 extends over 16 amino acids. Germline V gene data show CDR1 as SGHTA and CDR2 as FQGNSA. The CDR3 sequence is CASSLFGTSGTDTQYF. As DNA, the CDR3 is TGTGCCAGCAGCTTATTTGGGACATCTGGCACAGATACGCAGTATTTT. Full variable domain (outside the CDR3, taken from reference TRBV7-2 and TRBJ2-3): GAGVSQSPSNKVTEKGKDVELRCDPISGHTALYWYRQSLGQGLEFLIYFQGNSAPDKSGLPSDRFSAERTGGSVSTLTIQRTQQEDSAVYLCASSLFGTSGTDTQYFGPGTRLTVL.

V is TRBV7-2 and J is TRBJ2-1; 13 positions agree with TRBD2. V shed 4 bases and J 6 bases; nucleotides not matched to a gene: 6. Looked up from germline, CDR1 is SGHTA and CDR2 is FQGNSA. CDR3 size: 16 residues. The CDR3 nucleotides are TGTGCCAGCAGCTCTCGGACTAGCGGGAGTCGCAATGAGCAGTTCTTC. Its translation is CASSSRTSGSRNEQFF.

The chain couples TRBV6-5 to TRBJ1-6; D unresolved. Per the germline V gene, CDR1 is MNHEY and CDR2 is SVGAGI. Trimming stripped 4 bases from V and 0 bases from J, with 10 bases between. CDR3 length: 16 amino acids. In DNA form, the CDR3 reads TGTGCCAGCAGTTTAAGTCAAAGCTCCTATAATTCACCCCTCCACTTT. It codes for CASSLSQSSYNSPLHF.